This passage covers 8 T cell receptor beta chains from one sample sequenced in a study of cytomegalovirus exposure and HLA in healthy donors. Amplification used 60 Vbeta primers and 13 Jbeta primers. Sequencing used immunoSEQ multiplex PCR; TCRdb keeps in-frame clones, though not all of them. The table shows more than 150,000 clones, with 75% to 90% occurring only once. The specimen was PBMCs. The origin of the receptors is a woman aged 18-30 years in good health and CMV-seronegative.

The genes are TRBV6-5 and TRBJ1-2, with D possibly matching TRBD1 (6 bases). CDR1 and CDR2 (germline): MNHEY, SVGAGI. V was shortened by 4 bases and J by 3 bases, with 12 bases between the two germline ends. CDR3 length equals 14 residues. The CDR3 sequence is CASSSQGGDYGYTF. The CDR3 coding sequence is TGTGCCAGCAGTTCCCAAGGGGGGGACTATGGCTACACCTTC.

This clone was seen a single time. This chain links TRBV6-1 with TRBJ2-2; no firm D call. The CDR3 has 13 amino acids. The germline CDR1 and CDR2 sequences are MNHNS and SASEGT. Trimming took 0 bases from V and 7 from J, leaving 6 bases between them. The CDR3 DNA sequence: TGTGCCAGCAGTGAAGCGCCGGTCGGGGAGCTGTTTTTT. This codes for CASSEAPVGELFF.

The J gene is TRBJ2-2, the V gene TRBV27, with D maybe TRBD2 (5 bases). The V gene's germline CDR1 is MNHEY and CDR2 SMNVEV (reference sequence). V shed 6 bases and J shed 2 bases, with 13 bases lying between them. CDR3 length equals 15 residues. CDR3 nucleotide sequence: TGTGCCAGCAGGAGCGGTCTCCGAAACACCGGGGAGCTGTTTTTT. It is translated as CASRSGLRNTGELFF.

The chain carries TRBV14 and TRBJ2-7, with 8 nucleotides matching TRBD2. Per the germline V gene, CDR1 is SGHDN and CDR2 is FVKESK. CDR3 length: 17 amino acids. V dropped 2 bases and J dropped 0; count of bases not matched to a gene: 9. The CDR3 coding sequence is TGTGCCAGCAGCCAACCTTCCGGGACTAGGAGCTCCTACGAGCAGTACTTC. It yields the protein CASSQPSGTRSSYEQYF. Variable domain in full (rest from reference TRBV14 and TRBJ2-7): EAGVTQFPSHSVIEKGQTVTLRCDPISGHDNLYWYRRVMGKEIKFLLHFVKESKQDESGMPNNRFLAERTGGTYSTLKVQPAELEDSGVYFCASSQPSGTRSSYEQYFGPGTRLTVT.

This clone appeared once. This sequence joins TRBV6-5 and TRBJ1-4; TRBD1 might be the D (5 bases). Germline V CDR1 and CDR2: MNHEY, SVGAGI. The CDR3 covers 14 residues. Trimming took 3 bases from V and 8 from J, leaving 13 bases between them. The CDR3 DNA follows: TGTGCCAGCAGTTATAAGCAGGGCCGCGAAAAACTGTTTTTT. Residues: CASSYKQGREKLFF.

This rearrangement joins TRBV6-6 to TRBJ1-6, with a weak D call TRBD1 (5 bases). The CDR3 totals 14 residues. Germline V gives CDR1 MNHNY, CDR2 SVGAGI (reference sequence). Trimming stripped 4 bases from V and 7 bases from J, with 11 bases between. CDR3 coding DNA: TGTGCCAGCAGTTCCGGACATTTCAATTCACCCCTCCACTTT. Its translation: CASSSGHFNSPLHF.

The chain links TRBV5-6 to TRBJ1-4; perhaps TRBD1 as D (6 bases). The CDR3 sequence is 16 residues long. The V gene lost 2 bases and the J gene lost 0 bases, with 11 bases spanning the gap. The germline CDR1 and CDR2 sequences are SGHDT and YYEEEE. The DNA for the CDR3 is TGTGCCAGCAGCTTTAAAACAGGGTCAACTAATGAAAAACTGTTTTTT. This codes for CASSFKTGSTNEKLFF.

CDR3 nucleotides: TGTGCCAGTAGCACCGGACTTCGTGGCTACACCTTC. Encoded protein: CASSTGLRGYTF. The genes are TRBV6-1 and TRBJ1-2; D ambiguous. CDR1 and CDR2 from the germline V gene are MNHNS and SASEGT. This CDR3 is built from 12 residues. Trimming stripped 9 bases from V and 7 bases from J, with 15 bases between.